A selection of T cell receptor beta chains follows, all from one sample in a study of blood T cell repertoires in COVID-19. Here immunoSEQ multiplex PCR was the method, and the copy in TCRdb shows in-frame clones only, minus some. The repertoire has 250,000 or so clones, approximately 80% of them found once; the top ten carry about 1.8%. Material: PBMCs or T cells enriched from blood (not recorded which). The receptors shown here come from a man in his 60s who had recovered from COVID-19. Each CDR3 is given with its conserved first and last residue. D genes are given only for firm matches. Not every row has a clone size; where given, it reads once, few, many or a size class.

NA,TRBD1,TRBJ1-2,TRBV19,CASSIQAGGHYGYTF,TGTGCCAGTAGTATACAAGCAGGGGGCCACTATGGCTACACCTTC
NA,NA,TRBJ1-1,TRBV24-1,CATRGARDAEAFF,TGTGCCACCAGGGGGGCCAGGGACGCTGAAGCTTTCTTT
NA,TRBD2,TRBJ2-7,TRBV3-1/TRBV3-2,CASSRGSGLAYEQYF,TGTGCCAGCAGCCGAGGTTCCGGACTAGCTTACGAGCAGTACTTC
NA,NA,TRBJ2-7,TRBV11-2,CASSLLTIPLYEQYF,TGTGCCAGCAGCTTATTGACAATCCCCCTTTACGAGCAGTACTTC
NA,TRBD1,TRBJ1-3,TRBV5-3,CARSLGPGQYGNTIYF,TGTGCCAGAAGCTTGGGTCCGGGACAGTATGGAAACACCATATATTTT
once,TRBD1,TRBJ2-2,TRBV7-8,CASSPGTGVTGELFF,TGTGCCAGCAGCCCCGGGACAGGGGTGACCGGGGAGCTGTTTTTT
NA,NA,TRBJ1-4,TRBV9,CASSVGGTPNEKLFF,TGTGCCAGCAGCGTAGGAGGGACACCTAATGAAAAACTGTTTTTT
NA,TRBD1,TRBJ1-1,TRBV20-1,CSASGTGGRRNTEAFF,TGCAGTGCTAGTGGGACAGGGGGCAGGCGCAACACTGAAGCTTTCTTT
NA,TRBD1,TRBJ2-7,TRBV10-3,CAISPTGDSSYEQYF,TGTGCCATCAGCCCGACAGGGGACAGCTCCTACGAGCAGTACTTC
NA,NA,TRBJ2-2,TRBV11-2,CASSLDAGLVAGELFF,TGTGCCAGCAGCTTAGATGCGGGGTTAGTTGCCGGGGAGCTGTTTTTT
NA,NA,TRBJ2-3,TRBV24-1,CATSEAQVSTDTQYF,TGTGCCACCAGTGAGGCTCAAGTCAGCACAGATACGCAGTATTTT
NA,NA,TRBJ1-1,TRBV6-6,CASRLTENTEAFF,TGTGCCAGCAGGTTGACAGAGAACACTGAAGCTTTCTTT
NA,TRBD1,TRBJ1-4,TRBV3-1/TRBV3-2,CASSPKPRDSHEKLFF,TGTGCCAGCAGCCCGAAACCCCGGGACAGCCATGAAAAACTGTTTTTT
few,TRBD1,TRBJ1-6,TRBV6-5,CASSLGQENSPLHF,TGTGCCAGCAGTTTGGGACAGGAAAATTCACCCCTCCACTTT
NA,NA,TRBJ1-2,TRBV5-5,CASSLAEGANYGYTF,TGTGCCAGCAGCTTGGCCGAGGGGGCTAACTATGGCTACACCTTC
medium-sized,NA,TRBJ1-2,TRBV7-8,CASSLEAVTPGAYGYTF,TGTGCCAGCAGCTTAGAGGCAGTCACGCCTGGGGCTTATGGCTACACCTTC
NA,NA,TRBJ1-4,TRBV7-2,CASSLAFATNEKLFF,TGTGCCAGCAGCTTAGCGTTCGCAACTAATGAAAAACTGTTTTTT
NA,TRBD1,TRBJ1-1,TRBV10-3,CAISEQGQGRTEAFF,TGTGCCATCAGTGAGCAGGGACAGGGGAGGACTGAAGCTTTCTTT
NA,NA,TRBJ1-2,TRBV19,CASSIRVREINYGYTF,TGTGCCAGTAGTATTAGGGTCCGGGAAATAAACTATGGCTACACCTTC
NA,TRBD1,TRBJ1-5,TRBV4-1,CASSQGDSTRVNQPQHF,TGCGCCAGCAGCCAAGGGGACAGCACAAGGGTAAATCAGCCCCAGCATTTT
NA,TRBD1,TRBJ1-2,TRBV2,CASSGTGHGYTF,TGTGCCAGCAGTGGGACAGGTCATGGCTACACCTTC
NA,TRBD1,TRBJ1-2,TRBV27,CASRRTGTGSHANYGYTF,TGTGCCAGCAGACGTACCGGGACAGGTTCTCATGCTAACTATGGCTACACCTTC
NA,TRBD1,TRBJ1-1,TRBV18,CASSPRQGGFWTEAFF,TGTGCCAGCTCACCCAGACAGGGGGGTTTTTGGACTGAAGCTTTCTTT
once,TRBD1,TRBJ1-2,TRBV10-3,CAIKAGGSSGYTF,TGTGCCATCAAGGCAGGGGGCTCCTCTGGCTACACCTTC
NA,TRBD1,TRBJ1-5,TRBV9,CASSLQGAYGQPQHF,TGTGCCAGCAGCTTACAGGGGGCGTATGGTCAGCCCCAGCATTTT
NA,NA,TRBJ2-4,TRBV10-1,CASSESQTSDNIQYF,TGCGCCAGCAGTGAGTCCCAGACTAGTGATAACATTCAGTACTTC
NA,TRBD2,TRBJ2-7,TRBV2,CASRDARGGYEQYF,TGTGCCAGCAGAGACGCCCGGGGGGGGTACGAGCAGTACTTC
NA,NA,TRBJ2-7,TRBV19,CASSIGQGSSYEQYF,TGTGCCAGTAGTATAGGCCAGGGTAGCTCCTACGAGCAGTACTTC
NA,NA,TRBJ2-5,TRBV5-6,CASSLGGTQYF,TGTGCCAGCAGCTTGGGAGGGACCCAGTACTTC
NA,NA,TRBJ2-1,TRBV5-1,CASTLDRNNEQFF,TGCGCCAGCACCTTGGATAGAAACAATGAGCAGTTCTTC
NA,NA,TRBJ1-2,TRBV15,CATSSLTQGGYTF,TGTGCCACCAGCAGTTTAACACAGGGTGGCTACACCTTC
NA,NA,TRBJ1-2,TRBV28,CASSLEGTTANYGYTF,TGTGCCAGCAGTTTAGAGGGGACAACAGCTAACTATGGCTACACCTTC
NA,TRBD1,TRBJ1-6,TRBV27,CASSLGQGRNSPLHF,TGTGCCAGCAGTTTGGGACAGGGAAGAAACTCACCCCTCCACTTT
NA,TRBD1,TRBJ2-7,TRBV11-2,CASSLMGQAGHEQYF,TGTGCCAGCAGCTTAATGGGACAGGCGGGCCACGAGCAGTACTTC
NA,NA,TRBJ1-2,TRBV19,CASSIATGLAYGYTF,TGTGCCAGTAGTATAGCCACAGGGTTGGCCTATGGCTACACCTTC
NA,NA,TRBJ2-1,TRBV7-9,CASSPGIQQFF,TGTGCCAGCAGCCCAGGCATACAGCAGTTCTTC
NA,NA,TRBJ2-1,TRBV21-1,CASSKGDRDYNEQFF,TGTGCCAGCAGCAAAGGGGACAGGGACTACAATGAGCAGTTCTTC
NA,TRBD1,TRBJ1-3,TRBV2,CASRTDRGNTIYF,TGTGCCAGCAGGACGGACAGGGGAAACACCATATATTTT
once,NA,TRBJ2-7,TRBV21-1,CASSKVGRTYEQYF,TGTGCCAGCAGCAAAGTTGGCAGAACCTACGAGCAGTACTTC
once,NA,TRBJ1-3,TRBV9,CASSVASEASGNTIYF,TGTGCCAGCAGCGTAGCTTCCGAGGCTTCTGGAAACACCATATATTTT
NA,TRBD1,TRBJ1-2,TRBV19,CASSNRGTGANYGYTF,TGTGCCAGTAGTAACAGAGGGACAGGAGCTAACTATGGCTACACCTTC
few,TRBD1,TRBJ1-5,TRBV7-9,CASSPGQGGSNQPQHF,TGTGCCAGCAGCCCGGGACAGGGAGGTAGCAATCAGCCCCAGCATTTT